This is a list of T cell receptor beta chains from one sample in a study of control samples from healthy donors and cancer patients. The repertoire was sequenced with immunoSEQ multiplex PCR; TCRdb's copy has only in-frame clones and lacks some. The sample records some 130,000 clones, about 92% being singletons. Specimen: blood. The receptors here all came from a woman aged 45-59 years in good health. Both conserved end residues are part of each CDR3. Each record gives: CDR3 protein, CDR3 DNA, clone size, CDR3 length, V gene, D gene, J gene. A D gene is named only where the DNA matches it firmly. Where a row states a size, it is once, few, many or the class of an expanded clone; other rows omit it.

CASSSPSGRSPGGAYNEQFF TGTGCCAGCAGTTCGCCCTCAGGGCGGAGTCCCGGTGGGGCTTACAATGAGCAGTTCTTC . 20 TRBV27 . TRBJ2-1
CASSLSRGNTIYF TGTGCCAGCAGCTTAAGCAGGGGAAACACCATATATTTT . 13 TRBV3-1/TRBV3-2 . TRBJ1-3
CASSILQGARISEAFF TGTGCCAGTAGTATCCTCCAGGGGGCTAGGATTTCTGAAGCTTTCTTT . 16 TRBV19 TRBD1 TRBJ1-1
CASSTGTVEETQYF TGCGCCAGCAGCACAGGGACAGTTGAAGAGACCCAGTACTTC . 14 TRBV5-1 TRBD1 TRBJ2-5
CSVTGTYEQYF TGCAGCGTAACAGGGACCTACGAGCAGTACTTC . 11 TRBV29-1 . TRBJ2-7
CSLGQGDISSYNEQFF TGCAGCCTCGGGCAGGGAGACATAAGCTCCTACAATGAGCAGTTCTTC once 16 TRBV29-1 . TRBJ2-1
CSASRGGTDTQYF TGCAGTGCTAGTCGGGGGGGCACAGATACGCAGTATTTT . 13 TRBV20-1 TRBD2 TRBJ2-3
CASVAIGEAFF TGTGCCAGCGTCGCCATTGGGGAAGCTTTCTTT few 11 TRBV7-9 . TRBJ1-1
CASSPSGWGANYGYTF TGTGCCAGCAGCCCCTCCGGATGGGGGGCTAACTATGGCTACACCTTC . 16 TRBV13 . TRBJ1-2
CASSFSGSGTPYEQYF TGTGCCAGCAGCTTTTCCGGATCCGGGACCCCCTACGAGCAGTACTTC once 16 TRBV7-9 . TRBJ2-7
CASSMEGFEQYF TGTGCCAGTAGTATGGAGGGTTTTGAGCAGTACTTC once 12 TRBV19 . TRBJ2-7
CASSPPPDRGLYNEQFF TGTGCCAGCTCACCCCCGCCGGACAGGGGGCTGTACAATGAGCAGTTCTTC . 17 TRBV18 TRBD1 TRBJ2-1
CASSEGQGAYEQYF TGCGCCAGCAGTGAGGGACAGGGGGCCTACGAGCAGTACTTC . 14 TRBV10-2 TRBD1 TRBJ2-7
CASSQGTLVNYGYTF TGCGCCAGCAGCCAAGGAACCCTTGTAAACTATGGCTACACCTTC . 15 TRBV5-1 . TRBJ1-2
CASSLDRGLKPQHF TGTGCCAGCAGCTTGGACAGGGGGTTGAAGCCCCAGCATTTT once 14 TRBV5-8 TRBD1 TRBJ1-5
CAWNARNYEQYF TGTGCCTGGAACGCCAGGAACTACGAGCAGTACTTC once 12 TRBV30 . TRBJ2-7
CASSIKAQGPTEAFF TGTGCCAGTAGTATTAAGGCACAGGGACCCACTGAAGCTTTCTTT . 15 TRBV19 . TRBJ1-1
CASSLVGGRGFYEQYF TGTGCCAGCAGCTTGGTGGGGGGGCGCGGTTTCTACGAGCAGTACTTC once 16 TRBV5-8 . TRBJ2-7
CATSFPPRGPSNQPQHF TGTGCCACCAGTTTTCCCCCCCGGGGGCCCAGCAATCAGCCCCAGCATTTT . 17 TRBV15 . TRBJ1-5
CATGHSGGSTDTQYF TGTGCCACCGGCCATAGCGGGGGAAGCACAGATACGCAGTATTTT . 15 TRBV15 TRBD2 TRBJ2-3
CASSYSSTIPNTEAFF TGTGCCAGCAGTTATTCGAGTACTATACCGAACACTGAAGCTTTCTTT . 16 TRBV6-5 . TRBJ1-1
CASSSQPKMNTEAFF TGTGCCAGCAGTTCGCAGCCAAAAATGAACACTGAAGCTTTCTTT . 15 TRBV27 . TRBJ1-1
CASSPGSFSGNTIYF TGTGCCAGCTCCCCGGGCAGTTTCTCTGGAAACACCATATATTTT . 15 TRBV18 . TRBJ1-3
CASSRPSSDIQYF TGTGCCAGCAGCAGGCCGAGCAGTGACATTCAGTACTTC . 13 TRBV9 . TRBJ2-4
CASSLSAGESSYNSPLHF TGTGCCAGCAGCTTGTCAGCAGGGGAATCCTCCTATAATTCACCCCTCCACTTT . 18 TRBV5-6 . TRBJ1-6
CASSLRGPNEKLFF TGTGCCAGCAGCCTACGGGGGCCAAATGAAAAACTGTTTTTT . 14 TRBV13 . TRBJ1-4
CATSREVNQPQHF TGTGCCACCAGCAGAGAAGTGAATCAGCCCCAGCATTTT once 13 TRBV15 . TRBJ1-5
CASNPGQGSSYNEQFF TGTGCCAGCAACCCGGGACAGGGTAGCTCCTACAATGAGCAGTTCTTC . 16 TRBV28 TRBD1 TRBJ2-1
CASSIRDTNQPQHF TGTGCCAGTAGTATACGGGACACCAATCAGCCCCAGCATTTT . 14 TRBV19 . TRBJ1-5
CASSLAEGNEQFF TGTGCCAGCAGTTTAGCGGAGGGGAATGAGCAGTTCTTC once 13 TRBV12-3/TRBV12-4 . TRBJ2-1
CASSDGHPNTEAFF TGTGCCAGCAGTGACGGGCATCCTAACACTGAAGCTTTCTTT once 14 TRBV6-1 . TRBJ1-1
CASLDRSNTEAFF TGTGCCAGCTTGGACAGATCGAACACTGAAGCTTTCTTT . 13 TRBV6-5 . TRBJ1-1
CASSRARGSNYGYTF TGTGCCAGCAGTCGGGCCAGGGGAAGTAACTATGGCTACACCTTC . 15 TRBV28 . TRBJ1-2
CASAPTVNTEAFF TGTGCCAGTGCCCCGACGGTGAACACTGAAGCTTTCTTT . 13 TRBV27 . TRBJ1-1
CASSLPARRDREGYTF TGTGCCAGCAGTTTACCAGCCCGACGGGACAGGGAGGGCTACACCTTC . 16 TRBV28 TRBD1 TRBJ1-2
CASGASALEGYTF TGTGCCAGCGGAGCCTCCGCCCTTGAGGGCTACACCTTC . 13 TRBV6-5 . TRBJ1-2
CASSPKWGLGTEAFF TGTGCCAGCAGTCCTAAATGGGGCCTTGGGACTGAAGCTTTCTTT . 15 TRBV2 . TRBJ1-1
CASSLGLAVYEQYF TGTGCCAGCAGCTTAGGACTAGCGGTTTACGAGCAGTACTTC . 14 TRBV7-2 TRBD2 TRBJ2-7
CASTHPSISYNEQFF TGTGCCAGCACCCACCCTAGCATCTCCTACAATGAGCAGTTCTTC . 15 TRBV2 . TRBJ2-1
CASSSPLGLNTEAFF TGTGCCAGCTCATCCCCACTGGGACTGAACACTGAAGCTTTCTTT once 15 TRBV18 . TRBJ1-1
CASSSQGLGEAFF TGCGCCAGCAGCTCCCAGGGATTAGGTGAAGCTTTCTTT . 13 TRBV5-1 . TRBJ1-1
CASSDPKSITDTQYF TGTGCCAGCAGTGATCCGAAATCGATCACAGATACGCAGTATTTT . 15 TRBV6-1 . TRBJ2-3
CASSLTGVHSPLHF TGTGCCAGCAGTTTGACAGGGGTACACTCACCCCTCCACTTT . 14 TRBV28 TRBD1 TRBJ1-6
CASSELGGGVHNEQFF TGTGCCAGCAGTGAATTAGGAGGGGGCGTGCACAATGAGCAGTTCTTC . 16 TRBV25-1 . TRBJ2-1
CASSQDSGGNLYNEQFF TGTGCCAGCAGCCAAGATAGTGGGGGGAACCTATACAATGAGCAGTTCTTC . 17 TRBV3-1/TRBV3-2 . TRBJ2-1
CASSYSGPSSYNEQFF TGTGCCAGCAGTTACTCAGGCCCGAGCTCCTACAATGAGCAGTTCTTC . 16 TRBV6-5 . TRBJ2-1
CASSPPGTRVVGTQYF TGCGCCAGCAGCCCTCCCGGGACTAGGGTCGTAGGGACCCAGTACTTC . 16 TRBV5-1 TRBD2 TRBJ2-5
CASSYDRYYGYTF TGTGCCAGCAGTTACGACAGGTATTATGGCTACACCTTC . 13 TRBV6-5 . TRBJ1-2
CASSSGLTSYEQYF TGTGCCAGCAGCTCGGGACTCACGTCCTACGAGCAGTACTTC . 14 TRBV7-8 . TRBJ2-7
CASSLALAGTGELFF TGTGCCAGCAGCTTGGCACTAGCGGGGACCGGGGAGCTGTTTTTT . 15 TRBV5-4 TRBD2 TRBJ2-2
CASSPGDDQPQHF TGTGCCAGCAGCCCCGGGGACGATCAGCCCCAGCATTTT . 13 TRBV12-3/TRBV12-4 . TRBJ1-5
CASSEGGTEAFF TGTGCCAGCAGTGAAGGGGGAACTGAAGCTTTCTTT . 12 TRBV6-1 . TRBJ1-1
CASSGGGQETQYF TGCGCCAGCTCCGGGGGAGGGCAAGAGACCCAGTACTTC . 13 TRBV5-1 TRBD2 TRBJ2-5
CASSDPYGRNTEAFF TGTGCCAGCTCAGATCCATACGGCAGGAACACTGAAGCTTTCTTT . 15 TRBV6-5 . TRBJ1-1
CASSLPGGREKLFF TGTGCCAGTAGCCTCCCCGGGGGGAGAGAAAAACTGTTTTTT . 14 TRBV19 . TRBJ1-4
CASGLVPGPWTQPQHF TGTGCTAGTGGTTTGGTGCCGGGGCCCTGGACTCAGCCCCAGCATTTT . 16 TRBV12-5 . TRBJ1-5
CATSVSNNYGYTF TGTGCCACCAGTGTGAGCAACAACTATGGCTACACCTTC . 13 TRBV24-1 . TRBJ1-2
CASSSTQAPNTEAFF TGTGCCAGCAGCTCGACTCAGGCCCCGAACACTGAAGCTTTCTTT once 15 TRBV5-4 . TRBJ1-1